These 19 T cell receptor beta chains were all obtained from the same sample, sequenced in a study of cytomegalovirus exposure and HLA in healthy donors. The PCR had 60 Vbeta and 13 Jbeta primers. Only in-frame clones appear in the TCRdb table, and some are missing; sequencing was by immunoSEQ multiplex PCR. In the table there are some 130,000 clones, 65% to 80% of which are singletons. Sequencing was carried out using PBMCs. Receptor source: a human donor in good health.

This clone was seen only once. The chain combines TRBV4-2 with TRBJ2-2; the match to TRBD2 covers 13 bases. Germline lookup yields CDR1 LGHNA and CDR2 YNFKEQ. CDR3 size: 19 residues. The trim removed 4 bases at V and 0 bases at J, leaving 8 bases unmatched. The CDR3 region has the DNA TGTGCCAGCAGCCCGACCACTAGCGGGGGGGCACCGAACACCGGGGAGCTGTTTTTT. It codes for CASSPTTSGGAPNTGELFF.

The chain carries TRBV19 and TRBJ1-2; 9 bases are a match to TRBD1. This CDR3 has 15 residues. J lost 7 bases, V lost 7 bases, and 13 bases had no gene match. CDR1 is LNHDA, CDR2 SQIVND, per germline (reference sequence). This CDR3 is CASNKATQGARGYTF. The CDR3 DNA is TGTGCCAGTAATAAAGCCACACAGGGGGCCCGTGGCTACACCTTC.

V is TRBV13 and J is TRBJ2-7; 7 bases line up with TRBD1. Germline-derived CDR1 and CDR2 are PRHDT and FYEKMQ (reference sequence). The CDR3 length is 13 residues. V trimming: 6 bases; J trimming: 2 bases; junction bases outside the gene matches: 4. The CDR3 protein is CASRQGPTYEQYF. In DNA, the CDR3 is TGTGCCAGCAGACAGGGGCCGACCTACGAGCAGTACTTC.

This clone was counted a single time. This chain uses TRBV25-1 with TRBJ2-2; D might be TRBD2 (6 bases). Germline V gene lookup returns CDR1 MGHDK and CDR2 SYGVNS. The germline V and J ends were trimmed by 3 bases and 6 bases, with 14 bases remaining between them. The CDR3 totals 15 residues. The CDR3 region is CASSDRLEWPGELFF. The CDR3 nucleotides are TGTGCCAGCAGTGATAGACTAGAGTGGCCCGGGGAGCTGTTTTTT.

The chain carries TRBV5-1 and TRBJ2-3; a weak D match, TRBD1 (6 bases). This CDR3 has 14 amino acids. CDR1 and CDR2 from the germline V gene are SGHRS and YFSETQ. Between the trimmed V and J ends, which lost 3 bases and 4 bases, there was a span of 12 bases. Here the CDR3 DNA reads TGCGCCAGCAGCTCCACAGGGAGCCCAGATACGCAGTATTTT. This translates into CASSSTGSPDTQYF.

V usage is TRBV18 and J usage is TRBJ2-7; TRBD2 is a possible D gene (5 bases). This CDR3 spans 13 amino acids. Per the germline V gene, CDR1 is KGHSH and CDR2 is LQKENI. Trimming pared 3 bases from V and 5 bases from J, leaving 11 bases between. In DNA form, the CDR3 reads TGTGCCAGCTCACCTAGGGAGAGGAACGAGCAGTACTTC. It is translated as CASSPRERNEQYF.

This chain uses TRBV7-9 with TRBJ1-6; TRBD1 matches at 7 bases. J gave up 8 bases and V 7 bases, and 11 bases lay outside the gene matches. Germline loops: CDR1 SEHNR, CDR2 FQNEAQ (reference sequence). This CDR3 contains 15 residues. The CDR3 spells CASNKPGTAYSPLHF. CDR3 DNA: TGTGCCAGCAACAAACCAGGGACAGCCTATTCACCCCTCCACTTT.

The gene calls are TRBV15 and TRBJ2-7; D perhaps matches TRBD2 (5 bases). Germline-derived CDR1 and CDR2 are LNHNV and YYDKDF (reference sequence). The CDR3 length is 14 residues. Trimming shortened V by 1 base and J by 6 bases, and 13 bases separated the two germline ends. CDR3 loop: CATSRGQEVSEQYF. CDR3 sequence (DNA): TGTGCCACCAGCAGAGGTCAGGAGGTATCCGAGCAGTACTTC.

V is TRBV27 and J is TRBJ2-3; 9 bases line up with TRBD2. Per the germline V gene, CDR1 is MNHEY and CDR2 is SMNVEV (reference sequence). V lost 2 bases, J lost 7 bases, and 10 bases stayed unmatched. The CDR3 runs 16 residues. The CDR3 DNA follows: TGTGCCAGCAGTTTAGGGGCGGGGGGGCAGATACATACGCAGTATTTT. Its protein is CASSLGAGGQIHTQYF.

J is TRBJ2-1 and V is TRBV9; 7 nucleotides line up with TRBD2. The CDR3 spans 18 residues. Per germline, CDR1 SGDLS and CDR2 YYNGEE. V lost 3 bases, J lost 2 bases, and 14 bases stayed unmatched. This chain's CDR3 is CASSGGGLAFKTYNEQFF. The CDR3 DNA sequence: TGTGCCAGCAGCGGGGGGGGTCTAGCTTTCAAAACCTACAATGAGCAGTTCTTC.

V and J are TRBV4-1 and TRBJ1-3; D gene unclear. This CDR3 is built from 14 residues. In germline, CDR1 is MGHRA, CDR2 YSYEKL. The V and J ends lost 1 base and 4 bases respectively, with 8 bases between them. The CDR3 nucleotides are TGCGCCAGCAGCCAAGGAGGAGGGGGAAACACCATATATTTT. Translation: CASSQGGGGNTIYF.

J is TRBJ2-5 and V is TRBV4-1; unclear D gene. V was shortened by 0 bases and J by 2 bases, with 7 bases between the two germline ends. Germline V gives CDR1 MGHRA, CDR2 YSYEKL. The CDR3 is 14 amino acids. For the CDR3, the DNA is TGCGCCAGCAGCCAAGACGGAGTTCAAGAGACCCAGTACTTC. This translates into CASSQDGVQETQYF.

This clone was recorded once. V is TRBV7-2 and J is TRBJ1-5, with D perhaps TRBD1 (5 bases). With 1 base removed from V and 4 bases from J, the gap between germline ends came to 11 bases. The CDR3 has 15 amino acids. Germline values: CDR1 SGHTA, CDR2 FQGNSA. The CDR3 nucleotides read TGTGCCAGCAGCTTAGATCCAGGGCAAAATCAGCCCCAGCATTTT. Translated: CASSLDPGQNQPQHF. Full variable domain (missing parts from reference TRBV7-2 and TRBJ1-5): GAGVSQSPSNKVTEKGKDVELRCDPISGHTALYWYRQSLGQGLEFLIYFQGNSAPDKSGLPSDRFSAERTGGSVSTLTIQRTQQEDSAVYLCASSLDPGQNQPQHFGDGTRLSIL.

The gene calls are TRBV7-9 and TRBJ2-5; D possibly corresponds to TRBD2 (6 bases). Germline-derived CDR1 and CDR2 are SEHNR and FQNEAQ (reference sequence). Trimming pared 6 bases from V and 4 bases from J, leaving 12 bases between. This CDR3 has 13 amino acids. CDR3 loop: CASSPGRLETQYF. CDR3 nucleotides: TGTGCCAGCAGTCCCGGGAGATTAGAGACCCAGTACTTC.

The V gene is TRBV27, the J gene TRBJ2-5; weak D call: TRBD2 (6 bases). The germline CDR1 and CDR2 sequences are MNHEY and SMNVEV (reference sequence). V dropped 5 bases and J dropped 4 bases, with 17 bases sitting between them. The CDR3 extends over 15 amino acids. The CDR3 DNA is TGTGCCAGCAGTCCCCTGGGGGGACGTTCAGAGACCCAGTACTTC. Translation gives CASSPLGGRSETQYF.

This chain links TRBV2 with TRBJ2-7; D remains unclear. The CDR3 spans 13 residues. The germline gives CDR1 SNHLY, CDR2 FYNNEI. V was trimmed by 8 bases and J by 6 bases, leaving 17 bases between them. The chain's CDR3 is CASVPPPTGEQYF. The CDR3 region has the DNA TGTGCCAGCGTCCCCCCGCCGACGGGCGAGCAGTACTTC.

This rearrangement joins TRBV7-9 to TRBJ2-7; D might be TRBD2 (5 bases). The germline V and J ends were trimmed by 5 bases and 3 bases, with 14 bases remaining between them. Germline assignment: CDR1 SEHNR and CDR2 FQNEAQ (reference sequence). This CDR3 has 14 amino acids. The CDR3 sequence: CASSPRVRDYEQYF. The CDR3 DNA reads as TGTGCCAGCAGCCCGAGGGTTCGGGACTACGAGCAGTACTTC.

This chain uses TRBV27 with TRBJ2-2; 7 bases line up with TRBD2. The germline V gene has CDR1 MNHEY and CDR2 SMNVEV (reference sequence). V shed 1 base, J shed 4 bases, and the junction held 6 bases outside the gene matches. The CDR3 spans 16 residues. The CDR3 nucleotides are TGTGCCAGCAGTTTATTGGGCCCGGGGGGCACCGGGGAGCTGTTTTTT. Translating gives CASSLLGPGGTGELFF.

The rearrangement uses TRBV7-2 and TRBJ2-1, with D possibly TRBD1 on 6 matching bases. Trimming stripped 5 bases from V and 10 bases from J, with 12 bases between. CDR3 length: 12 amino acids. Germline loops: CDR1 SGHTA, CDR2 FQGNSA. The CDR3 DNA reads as TGTGCCAGCAGCCGTGAAGACAGGGAGCAGTTCTTC. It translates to CASSREDREQFF. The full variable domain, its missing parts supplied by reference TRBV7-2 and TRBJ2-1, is GAGVSQSPSNKVTEKGKDVELRCDPISGHTALYWYRQSLGQGLEFLIYFQGNSAPDKSGLPSDRFSAERTGGSVSTLTIQRTQQEDSAVYLCASSREDREQFFGPGTRLTVL.